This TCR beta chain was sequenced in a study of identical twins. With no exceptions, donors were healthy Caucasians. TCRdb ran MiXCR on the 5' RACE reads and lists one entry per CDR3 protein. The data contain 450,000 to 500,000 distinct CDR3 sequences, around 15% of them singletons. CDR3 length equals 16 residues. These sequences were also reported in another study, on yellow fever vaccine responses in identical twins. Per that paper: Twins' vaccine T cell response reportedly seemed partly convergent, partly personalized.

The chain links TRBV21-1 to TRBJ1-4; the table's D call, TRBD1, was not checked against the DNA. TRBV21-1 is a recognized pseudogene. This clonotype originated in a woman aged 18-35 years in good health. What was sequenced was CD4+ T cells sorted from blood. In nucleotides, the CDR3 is TGTGCCAGCAGCAATAGGGACAGGGGAGGAAGTAGCGGCTGTTTTTTT. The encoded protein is CASSNRDRGGSSGCFF.